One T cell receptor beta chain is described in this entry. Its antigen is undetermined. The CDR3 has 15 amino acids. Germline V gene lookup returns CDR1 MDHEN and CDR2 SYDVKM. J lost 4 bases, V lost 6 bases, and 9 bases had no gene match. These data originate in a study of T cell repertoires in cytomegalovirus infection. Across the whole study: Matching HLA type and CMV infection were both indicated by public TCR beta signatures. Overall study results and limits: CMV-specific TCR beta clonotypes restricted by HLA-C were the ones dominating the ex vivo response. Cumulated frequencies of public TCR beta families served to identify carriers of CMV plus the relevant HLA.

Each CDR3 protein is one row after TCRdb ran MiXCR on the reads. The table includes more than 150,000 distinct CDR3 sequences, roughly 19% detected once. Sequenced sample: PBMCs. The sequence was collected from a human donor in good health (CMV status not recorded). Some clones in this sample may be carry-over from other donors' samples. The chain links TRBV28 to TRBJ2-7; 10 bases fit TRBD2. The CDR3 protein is CASSRLAGGMYEQYF. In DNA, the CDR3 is TGTGCCAGCAGCAGACTAGCGGGTGGTATGTACGAGCAGTACTTC.